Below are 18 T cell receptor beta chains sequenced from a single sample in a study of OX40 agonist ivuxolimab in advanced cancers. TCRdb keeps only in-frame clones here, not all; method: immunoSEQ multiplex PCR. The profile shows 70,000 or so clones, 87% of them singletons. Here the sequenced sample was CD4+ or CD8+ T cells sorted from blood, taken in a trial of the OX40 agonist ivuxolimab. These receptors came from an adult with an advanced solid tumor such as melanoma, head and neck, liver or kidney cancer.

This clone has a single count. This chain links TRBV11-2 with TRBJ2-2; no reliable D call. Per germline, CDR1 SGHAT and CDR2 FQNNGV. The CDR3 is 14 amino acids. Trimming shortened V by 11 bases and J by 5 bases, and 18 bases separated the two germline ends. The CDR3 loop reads CAVLFALGTGELFF. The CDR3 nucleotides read TGTGCCGTCCTCTTTGCCTTAGGGACCGGGGAGCTGTTTTTT.

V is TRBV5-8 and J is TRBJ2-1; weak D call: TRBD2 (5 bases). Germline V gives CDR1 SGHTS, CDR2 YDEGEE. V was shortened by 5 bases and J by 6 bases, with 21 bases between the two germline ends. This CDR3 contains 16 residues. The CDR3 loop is CASRPPGTEWANEQFF. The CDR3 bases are TGTGCCAGCAGGCCGCCGGGAACGGAGTGGGCCAATGAGCAGTTCTTC.

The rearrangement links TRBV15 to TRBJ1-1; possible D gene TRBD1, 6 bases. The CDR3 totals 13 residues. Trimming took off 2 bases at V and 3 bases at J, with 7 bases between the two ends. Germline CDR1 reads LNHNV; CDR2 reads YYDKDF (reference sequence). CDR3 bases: TGTGCCACCAGCAGAAGGGGGGACACTGAAGCTTTCTTT. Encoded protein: CATSRRGDTEAFF.

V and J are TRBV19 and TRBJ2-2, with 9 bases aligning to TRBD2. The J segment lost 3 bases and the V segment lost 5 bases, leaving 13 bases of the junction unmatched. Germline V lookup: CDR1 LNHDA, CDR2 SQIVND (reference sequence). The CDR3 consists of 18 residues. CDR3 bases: TGTGCCAGTAGTTTCCGATCGAGCGGGAGGCCATACACCGGGGAGCTGTTTTTT. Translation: CASSFRSSGRPYTGELFF.

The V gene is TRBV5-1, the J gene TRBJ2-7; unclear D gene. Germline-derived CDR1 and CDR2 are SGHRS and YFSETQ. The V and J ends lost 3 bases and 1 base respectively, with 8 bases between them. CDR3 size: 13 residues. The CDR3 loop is CASSSSISYEQYF. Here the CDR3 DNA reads TGCGCCAGCAGCTCTAGTATTTCCTACGAGCAGTACTTC.

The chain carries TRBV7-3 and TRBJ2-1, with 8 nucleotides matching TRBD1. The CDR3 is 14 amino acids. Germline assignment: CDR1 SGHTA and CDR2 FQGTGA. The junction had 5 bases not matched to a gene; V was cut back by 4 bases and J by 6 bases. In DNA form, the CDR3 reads TGTGCCAGCAGCTACCGGGACAGGATCAATGAGCAGTTCTTC. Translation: CASSYRDRINEQFF.

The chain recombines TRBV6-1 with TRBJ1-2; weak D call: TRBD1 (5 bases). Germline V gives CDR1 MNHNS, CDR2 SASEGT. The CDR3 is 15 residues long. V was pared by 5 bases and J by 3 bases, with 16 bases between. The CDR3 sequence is CASSKDRSGDYGYTF. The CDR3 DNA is TGTGCCAGCAGTAAAGACAGATCCGGCGACTATGGCTACACCTTC.

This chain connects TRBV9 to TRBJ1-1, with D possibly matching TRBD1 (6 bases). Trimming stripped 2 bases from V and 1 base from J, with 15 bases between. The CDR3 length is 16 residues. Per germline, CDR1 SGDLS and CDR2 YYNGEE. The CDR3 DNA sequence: TGTGCCAGCAGCGTTCATACGGGACAAGAGAACACTGAAGCTTTCTTT. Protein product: CASSVHTGQENTEAFF. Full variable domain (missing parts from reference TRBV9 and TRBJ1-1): DSGVTQTPKHLITATGQRVTLRCSPRSGDLSVYWYQQSLDQGLQFLIQYYNGEERAKGNILERFSAQQFPDLHSELNLSSLELGDSALYFCASSVHTGQENTEAFFGQGTRLTVV.

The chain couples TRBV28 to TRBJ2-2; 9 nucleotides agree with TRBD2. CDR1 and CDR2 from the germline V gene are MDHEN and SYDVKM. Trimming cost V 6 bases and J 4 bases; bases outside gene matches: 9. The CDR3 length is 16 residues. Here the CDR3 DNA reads TGTGCCAGCAGCACTCCGACTAGCGGAGTCACCGGGGAGCTGTTTTTT. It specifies CASSTPTSGVTGELFF.

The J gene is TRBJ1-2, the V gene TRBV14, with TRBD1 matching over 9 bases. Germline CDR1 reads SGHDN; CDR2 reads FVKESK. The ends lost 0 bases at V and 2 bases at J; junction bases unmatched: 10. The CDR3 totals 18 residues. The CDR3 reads CASSQEWWTGAPNYGYTF. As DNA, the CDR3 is TGTGCCAGCAGCCAAGAATGGTGGACAGGGGCTCCAAACTATGGCTACACCTTC. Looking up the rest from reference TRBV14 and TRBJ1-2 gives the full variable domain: EAGVTQFPSHSVIEKGQTVTLRCDPISGHDNLYWYRRVMGKEIKFLLHFVKESKQDESGMPNNRFLAERTGGTYSTLKVQPAELEDSGVYFCASSQEWWTGAPNYGYTFGSGTRLTVV.

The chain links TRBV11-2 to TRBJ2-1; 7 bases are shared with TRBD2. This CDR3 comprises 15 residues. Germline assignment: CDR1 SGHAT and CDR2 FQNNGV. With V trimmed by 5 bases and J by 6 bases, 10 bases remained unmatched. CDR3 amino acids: CASSREAGFGNEQFF. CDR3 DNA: TGTGCCAGCAGCCGGGAGGCAGGGTTTGGCAATGAGCAGTTCTTC. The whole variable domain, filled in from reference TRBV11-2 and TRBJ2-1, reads EAGVAQSPRYKIIEKRQSVAFWCNPISGHATLYWYQQILGQGPKLLIQFQNNGVVDDSQLPKDRFSAERLKGVDSTLKIQPAKLEDSAVYLCASSREAGFGNEQFFGPGTRLTVL.

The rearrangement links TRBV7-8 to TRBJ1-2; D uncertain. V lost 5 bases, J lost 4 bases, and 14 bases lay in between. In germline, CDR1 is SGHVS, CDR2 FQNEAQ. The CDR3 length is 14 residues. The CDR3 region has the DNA TGTGCCAGCAGCCCCGACCGTATCTCCTATGGCTACACCTTC. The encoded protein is CASSPDRISYGYTF.

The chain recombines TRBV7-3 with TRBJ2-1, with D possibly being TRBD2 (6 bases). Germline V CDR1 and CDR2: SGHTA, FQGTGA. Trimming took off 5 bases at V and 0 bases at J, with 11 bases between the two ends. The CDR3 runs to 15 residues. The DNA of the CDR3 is TGTGCCAGCAGCCCCGCGGGGAGCTCCTACAATGAGCAGTTCTTC. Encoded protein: CASSPAGSSYNEQFF.

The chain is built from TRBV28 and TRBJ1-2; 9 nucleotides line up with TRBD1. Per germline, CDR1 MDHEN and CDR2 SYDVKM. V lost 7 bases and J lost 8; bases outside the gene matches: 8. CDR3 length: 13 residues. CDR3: CASIPRTGVGYTF. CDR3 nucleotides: TGTGCCAGCATTCCCCGGACAGGGGTAGGCTACACCTTC.

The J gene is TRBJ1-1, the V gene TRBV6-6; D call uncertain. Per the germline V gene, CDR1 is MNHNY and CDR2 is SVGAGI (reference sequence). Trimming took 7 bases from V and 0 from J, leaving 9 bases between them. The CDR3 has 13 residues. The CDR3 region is CASNPHMNTEAFF. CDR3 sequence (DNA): TGTGCCAGCAACCCCCATATGAACACTGAAGCTTTCTTT.

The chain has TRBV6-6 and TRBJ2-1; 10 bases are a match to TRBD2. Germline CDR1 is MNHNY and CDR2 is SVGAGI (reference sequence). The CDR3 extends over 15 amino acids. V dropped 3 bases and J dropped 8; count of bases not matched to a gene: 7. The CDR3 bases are TGTGCCAGCAGTTATCGGGCTAGCGGGAGAGATGAGCAGTTCTTC. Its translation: CASSYRASGRDEQFF.

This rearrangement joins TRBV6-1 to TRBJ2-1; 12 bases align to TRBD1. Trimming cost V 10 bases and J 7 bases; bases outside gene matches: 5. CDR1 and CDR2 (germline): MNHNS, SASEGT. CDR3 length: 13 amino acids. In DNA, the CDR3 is TGTGCCACCCGGGACAGGGGGCGAAATGAGCAGTTCTTC. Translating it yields CATRDRGRNEQFF.

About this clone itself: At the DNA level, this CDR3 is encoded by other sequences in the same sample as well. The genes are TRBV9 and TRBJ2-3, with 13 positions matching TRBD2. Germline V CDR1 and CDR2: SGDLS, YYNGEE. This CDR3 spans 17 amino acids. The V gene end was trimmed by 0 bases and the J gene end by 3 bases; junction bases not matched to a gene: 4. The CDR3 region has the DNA TGTGCCAGCAGCGTAGCTGGACTAGCGGGAGAGACAGATACGCAGTATTTT. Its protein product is CASSVAGLAGETDTQYF.